These T cell receptor beta chains were read from a single sample in a study of T cell responses to AZD1222 COVID-19 vaccine. Profiling relied on immunoSEQ multiplex PCR, and the TCRdb table lists in-frame clones only, not all of them. The sample records 120,000 to 150,000 clones, 70% to 90% being singletons. Sequences were derived from peripheral blood, sampled 28 days after the second dose of the MenACWY control vaccine. These TCRs come from an adult who received the MenACWY meningococcal vaccine as a control. CDR3s include the opening cysteine and the closing phenylalanine or tryptophan. D genes are given only for firm matches. The listing skips clone size in some rows; elsewhere it reads once, few, many or a size class.

D gene	V gene	J gene	clone size	CDR3 protein	CDR3 DNA
.	TRBV7-3	TRBJ1-1	.	CASSPYGGWTEAFF	TGTGCCAGCAGCCCATACGGGGGATGGACTGAAGCTTTCTTT
.	TRBV9	TRBJ1-1	.	CASSVPGGHDTEAFF	TGTGCCAGCAGCGTTCCCGGAGGGCACGACACTGAAGCTTTCTTT
.	TRBV11-2	TRBJ1-1	.	CASSLDTNTEAFF	TGTGCCAGCAGCTTAGACACTAACACTGAAGCTTTCTTT
.	TRBV19	TRBJ1-2	.	CASSIDLLNYGYTF	TGTGCCAGTAGTATAGATCTCCTCAACTATGGCTACACCTTC
TRBD1	TRBV19	TRBJ2-1	.	CASRPQGGYNEQFF	TGTGCCAGTAGACCACAGGGGGGTTACAATGAGCAGTTCTTC
TRBD1	TRBV10-3	TRBJ1-1	few	CAITTGQGIAEAFF	TGTGCCATTACGACAGGACAGGGCATCGCTGAAGCTTTCTTT
TRBD1	TRBV11-2	TRBJ2-7	.	CASSPQGDGSYEQYF	TGTGCCAGCAGTCCCCAGGGGGACGGTTCCTACGAGCAGTACTTC
TRBD2	TRBV7-2	TRBJ2-1	.	CASSASGIVYNEQFF	TGTGCCAGCAGCGCGAGCGGGATCGTATACAATGAGCAGTTCTTC
TRBD1	TRBV11-3	TRBJ2-7	.	CASQGSGTGGAYEQYF	TGTGCCAGCCAGGGGTCCGGGACAGGGGGCGCGTACGAGCAGTACTTC
.	TRBV5-5	TRBJ2-4	.	CASSLDEVRAENIQYF	TGTGCCAGCAGCTTGGACGAGGTGCGGGCCGAAAACATTCAGTACTTC
.	TRBV18	TRBJ1-2	once	CASSQNLGDGNYGYTF	TGTGCCAGCTCGCAAAACCTCGGGGACGGCAACTATGGCTACACCTTC
.	TRBV28	TRBJ1-2	.	CASRGAYGYTF	TGTGCCAGCAGAGGGGCCTATGGCTACACCTTC
.	TRBV6-5	TRBJ1-1	few	CASGHGRMNTEAFF	TGTGCCAGCGGCCATGGGCGGATGAACACTGAAGCTTTCTTT
.	TRBV15	TRBJ2-7	.	CATSKPVEGAYEQYF	TGTGCCACCAGCAAACCAGTGGAGGGGGCATACGAGCAGTACTTC
.	TRBV7-2	TRBJ2-7	.	CASTPVVAYEQYF	TGTGCCAGCACCCCGGTGGTTGCCTACGAGCAGTACTTC
.	TRBV19	TRBJ2-7	.	CASGQTGREQYF	TGTGCCAGTGGCCAGACTGGGCGGGAGCAGTACTTC
TRBD1	TRBV19	TRBJ2-3	.	CASRPGTGRIIADTQYF	TGTGCCAGTAGGCCGGGGACAGGGAGAATTATCGCAGATACGCAGTATTTT
.	TRBV5-1	TRBJ2-7	.	CASSTGGPSYEQYF	TGCGCCAGCAGCACCGGGGGGCCCTCCTACGAGCAGTACTTC
.	TRBV7-2	TRBJ2-1	.	CASSLATTHEHNEQFF	TGTGCCAGCAGCTTAGCCACGACCCACGAACACAATGAGCAGTTCTTC
.	TRBV6-5	TRBJ1-5	.	CASSYSRREPQHF	TGTGCCAGCAGTTACTCGAGACGAGAGCCCCAGCATTTT
TRBD1	TRBV5-1	TRBJ1-5	.	CASSHSDRASGYQPQHF	TGCGCCAGCAGCCATTCGGACAGGGCCTCGGGGTATCAGCCCCAGCATTTT
.	TRBV29-1	TRBJ1-3	.	CSVAVSGSGNTIYF	TGCAGCGTTGCCGTCTCCGGCTCTGGAAACACCATATATTTT
.	TRBV6-5	TRBJ1-4	.	CASSYSFGATNEKLFF	TGTGCCAGCAGTTACTCGTTTGGAGCAACTAATGAAAAACTGTTTTTT
.	TRBV2	TRBJ1-5	.	CASRGQGNQPQHF	TGTGCCAGCAGAGGTCAGGGGAATCAGCCCCAGCATTTT
TRBD1	TRBV4-1	TRBJ1-1	.	CASSRDRNTEAFF	TGCGCCAGCAGCCGGGACAGGAACACTGAAGCTTTCTTT
.	TRBV28	TRBJ2-1	.	CASSLEGINEQFF	TGTGCCAGCAGTTTAGAAGGGATCAATGAGCAGTTCTTC
.	TRBV4-2	TRBJ1-4	.	CASSQAKDSSNEKLFF	TGTGCCAGCAGCCAAGCCAAGGACAGCTCAAATGAAAAACTGTTTTTT
TRBD2	TRBV5-1	TRBJ2-7	.	CASSPSGNSYEQYF	TGCGCCAGCAGTCCTAGCGGCAACTCCTACGAGCAGTACTTC
.	TRBV7-2	TRBJ1-3	.	CASSPWPGVFGNTIYF	TGTGCCAGCAGCCCTTGGCCCGGGGTCTTCGGAAACACCATATATTTT
TRBD1	TRBV28	TRBJ2-7	.	CASSRQGAIDEQYF	TGTGCCAGCAGTAGACAGGGGGCGATAGACGAGCAGTACTTC
.	TRBV5-1	TRBJ2-1	.	CASSLGNGGPLSEQFF	TGCGCCAGCAGCTTGGGCAATGGGGGGCCTTTATCTGAGCAGTTCTTC
TRBD1	TRBV5-1	TRBJ1-1	.	CASSRFGQDTEAFF	TGCGCCAGCAGCCGATTCGGACAGGACACTGAAGCTTTCTTT
.	TRBV29-1	TRBJ1-2	.	CSIAGPTYGYTF	TGCAGCATTGCCGGGCCAACCTATGGCTACACCTTC
.	TRBV5-6	TRBJ1-4	.	CASSLVHGEKLFF	TGTGCCAGCAGCTTGGTCCACGGGGAAAAACTGTTTTTT
TRBD2	TRBV7-8	TRBJ2-7	.	CASSSGTSGTNAYEQYF	TGTGCCAGCAGCTCCGGGACTAGCGGGACGAACGCCTACGAGCAGTACTTC
TRBD1	TRBV24-1	TRBJ2-2	.	CATGGTGSAGELFF	TGTGCCACCGGGGGGACAGGATCGGCCGGGGAGCTGTTTTTT
.	TRBV5-4	TRBJ2-1	.	CASSWAGGAEQFF	TGTGCCAGCAGCTGGGCCGGAGGGGCTGAGCAGTTCTTC
.	TRBV5-8	TRBJ1-5	.	CASSLYYQPQHF	TGTGCCAGCAGCCTCTATTATCAGCCCCAGCATTTT
.	TRBV3-1/TRBV3-2	TRBJ2-1	.	CASSQGYGSDEQFF	TGTGCCAGCAGCCAGGGGTACGGGAGCGATGAGCAGTTCTTC